What follows are 22 T cell receptor beta chains derived from one specimen sequenced in a study of a mutant IDH1 vaccine in newly diagnosed glioma. No antigen is known for these receptors. The assay was immunoSEQ multiplex PCR, and TCRdb's table has in-frame clones only and misses some. The sample carries 50,000 to 70,000 clones, approximately 87% recorded once. Time point reported: week 23, last vaccination. Every single dose of the vaccine, 300 ug of mutant IDH1 20-mer peptide, came with topical imiquimod. Sequenced material: PBMCs, taken from a glioma patient whose treatment included an IDH1 peptide vaccine. These receptors were taken from a man in his late teens or twenties with glioma.

The gene calls are TRBV7-2 and TRBJ1-1, with 7 bases matching TRBD1. CDR3 length: 14 residues. Germline assignment: CDR1 SGHTA and CDR2 FQGNSA. V trimming: 3 bases; J trimming: 4 bases; junction bases outside the gene matches: 5. CDR3: CASSFRQGGTEAFF. DNA of the CDR3: TGTGCCAGCAGCTTCAGACAGGGAGGCACTGAAGCTTTCTTT.

V usage is TRBV18 and J usage is TRBJ2-1, with TRBD1 matching 9 bases. Trimming removed 3 bases from V and 6 bases from J; junction bases left unmatched: 12. In germline, CDR1 is KGHSH, CDR2 LQKENI. CDR3 size: 17 residues. The CDR3 DNA sequence: TGTGCCAGCTCACCCAATACGGGACAGGGTACAGTCAATGAGCAGTTCTTC. As protein: CASSPNTGQGTVNEQFF.

V usage is TRBV29-1 and J usage is TRBJ2-2; maybe TRBD1 (6 bases). This CDR3 has 13 amino acids. Trimming cost V 3 bases and J 4 bases, with 9 bases left between them. The germline gives CDR1 SQVTM, CDR2 ANQGSEA. This CDR3 is CSVDGQTTGELFF. The CDR3 nucleotides are TGCAGCGTTGACGGACAGACCACCGGGGAGCTGTTTTTT.

This chain joins TRBV18 and TRBJ2-7; D gene ambiguous. Trimming left V 1 base short and J 0 bases short, with 13 bases between. The CDR3 has 16 residues. Germline V gives CDR1 KGHSH, CDR2 LQKENI. The CDR3 here is CASSPLSGPISYEQYF. The CDR3 DNA sequence: TGTGCCAGCTCACCACTATCGGGTCCCATCTCCTACGAGCAGTACTTC.

This sequence joins TRBV18 and TRBJ2-5, with 10 positions matching TRBD2. With 6 bases clipped from V and 4 bases from J, the junction kept 11 bases outside the gene matches. This CDR3 is built from 16 residues. Germline V lookup: CDR1 KGHSH, CDR2 LQKENI. The CDR3 loop is CASSDVGLAEGETQYF. CDR3 DNA: TGTGCCAGCTCGGACGTTGGACTAGCGGAGGGAGAGACCCAGTACTTC. The full variable domain, with the rest looked up from reference TRBV18 and TRBJ2-5, is NAGVMQNPRHLVRRRGQEARLRCSPMKGHSHVYWYRQLPEEGLKFMVYLQKENIIDESGMPKERFSAEFPKEGPSILRIQQVVRGDSAAYFCASSDVGLAEGETQYFGPGTRLLVL.

The chain employs TRBV15 and TRBJ2-7, with unresolved D. CDR1 LNHNV and CDR2 YYDKDF come from the germline V gene (reference sequence). Trimming shortened V by 4 bases and J by 2 bases, and 21 bases separated the two germline ends. This CDR3 is built from 17 residues. Written as DNA, the CDR3 is TGTGCCACCAGCACTGAACGCGACCCCGCGACTCCCTACGAGCAGTACTTC. Amino acids: CATSTERDPATPYEQYF.

V gene TRBV19 combines with J gene TRBJ1-1, with D uncertain. Trimming stripped 4 bases from V and 6 bases from J, with 12 bases between. Per the germline V gene, CDR1 is LNHDA and CDR2 is SQIVND (reference sequence). This CDR3 is 13 amino acids long. The chain's CDR3 is CASSTYWRAEAFF. The CDR3 coding sequence is TGTGCCAGTAGTACCTATTGGAGGGCTGAAGCTTTCTTT.

V and J are TRBV12-5 and TRBJ2-7; D possibly corresponds to TRBD1 (6 bases). The CDR3 consists of 15 residues. Germline loops: CDR1 LGHNT, CDR2 FRNRAP. V was shortened by 4 bases and J by 1 base, with 14 bases between the two germline ends. In DNA, the CDR3 is TGTGCTAGTGGTTCTAAAACCGGGACATCCTACGAGCAGTACTTC. Its protein is CASGSKTGTSYEQYF.

This rearrangement joins TRBV28 to TRBJ2-1, with D possibly matching TRBD2 (5 bases). Germline loops: CDR1 MDHEN, CDR2 SYDVKM. The CDR3 runs 18 residues. Between the trimmed V and J ends, which lost 2 bases and 0 bases, there was a span of 17 bases. CDR3 loop: CASSLIDGLPSSYNEQFF. The CDR3 DNA is TGTGCCAGCAGTTTAATAGACGGACTGCCGAGCTCCTACAATGAGCAGTTCTTC.

The CDR3 protein is CASTGNGVEEQFF. CDR3 nucleotide sequence: TGCGCCTCAACAGGTAACGGCGTTGAGGAGCAGTTCTTC. The V and J genes are TRBV23-1 and TRBJ2-1; the D gene is possibly TRBD1 (5 bases). TRBV23-1 is recorded as an ORF, its role being uncertain. V was shortened by 11 bases and J by 10 bases, with 21 bases between the two germline ends. The CDR3 contains 13 residues.

The rearrangement links TRBV5-1 to TRBJ2-2, with TRBD1 as a possible D gene (8 bases). The V and J ends lost 6 bases and 1 base respectively, with 19 bases between them. CDR1 SGHRS and CDR2 YFSETQ come from the germline V gene. The CDR3 is made up of 17 amino acids. This CDR3 reads CASTTGGGLKNTGELFF. The CDR3 region has the DNA TGCGCCAGCACTACAGGGGGGGGGCTGAAGAACACCGGGGAGCTGTTTTTT.

V gene TRBV28 combines with J gene TRBJ2-3; 7 bases agree with TRBD1. This CDR3 is 16 amino acids long. V gave up 5 bases and J gave up 1 base; unmatched junction bases: 9. Germline values: CDR1 MDHEN, CDR2 SYDVKM. The DNA of the CDR3 is TGTGCCAGCAGTGGGGACAGACAACGTGGCACAGATACGCAGTATTTT. Amino acids: CASSGDRQRGTDTQYF. Full variable domain (remainder filled in from reference TRBV28 and TRBJ2-3): DVKVTQSSRYLVKRTGEKVFLECVQDMDHENMFWYRQDPGLGLRLIYFSYDVKMKEKGDIPEGYSVSREKKERFSLILESASTNQTSMYLCASSGDRQRGTDTQYFGPGTRLTVL.

The chain employs TRBV19 and TRBJ1-1; D is perhaps TRBD1 (6 bases). Looked up from germline, CDR1 is LNHDA and CDR2 is SQIVND (reference sequence). V was trimmed by 4 bases and J by 1 base, leaving 16 bases between them. There are 16 residues in the CDR3. CDR3 nucleotides: TGTGCCAGTAGTAAAAGGGTAAGGGGGACGAACACTGAAGCTTTCTTT. Translating gives CASSKRVRGTNTEAFF.

The chain couples TRBV13 to TRBJ2-2, with 9 bases fitting TRBD2. In germline, CDR1 is PRHDT, CDR2 FYEKMQ (reference sequence). This CDR3 region has 15 residues. Unmatched junction bases numbered 4, after V lost 5 bases and J lost 3 bases. The CDR3 DNA reads as TGTGCCAGCAGCCAGCGGGGGGCCTACACCGGGGAGCTGTTTTTT. Protein sequence: CASSQRGAYTGELFF.

In DNA form, the CDR3 reads TGTGCCAGCAGCGTGAATACGGCTGGTGAGCAGTTCTTC. This sequence encodes CASSVNTAGEQFF. The V call is TRBV5-4, the J call TRBJ2-1; D is ambiguous. V was pared by 4 bases and J by 9 bases, with 14 bases between. Per the germline V gene, CDR1 is SGHNT and CDR2 is YYREEE (reference sequence). CDR3 length equals 13 residues.

The rearrangement links TRBV7-6 to TRBJ2-2; 8 positions match TRBD2. With V trimmed by 5 bases and J by 0 bases, 5 bases remained unmatched. The germline V gene encodes CDR1 SGHVS and CDR2 FNYEAQ. The CDR3 loop spans 16 amino acids. As DNA, the CDR3 is TGTGCCAGCAGCCTAGGACTAGCATCGAACACCGGGGAGCTGTTTTTT. It encodes CASSLGLASNTGELFF.

The table lists this clone with a count of one. The chain is built from TRBV5-1 and TRBJ1-2; D gene ambiguous. The CDR3 sequence is 16 residues long. V dropped 0 bases and J dropped 8 bases, with 20 bases sitting between them. Germline V gene data show CDR1 as SGHRS and CDR2 as YFSETQ. The CDR3 here is CASSLAPLGSGRGYTF. In DNA, the CDR3 is TGCGCCAGCAGCTTGGCTCCTCTAGGGAGTGGTAGGGGCTACACCTTC.

The rearrangement joins TRBV27 to TRBJ2-3, with a tentative D call TRBD2 (5 bases). Trimming cost V 2 bases and J 3 bases, with 12 bases left between them. CDR3 length: 15 amino acids. Germline lookup yields CDR1 MNHEY and CDR2 SMNVEV (reference sequence). CDR3 DNA sequence: TGTGCCAGCAGTTTACTCCCCCCGGGGACAGATACGCAGTATTTT. It translates to CASSLLPPGTDTQYF.

The CDR3 nucleotides read TGTGCCAGCAGCCAGGGCGGGACTAGCGGCACAGATACGCAGTATTTT. This encodes CASSQGGTSGTDTQYF. The chain couples TRBV5-4 to TRBJ2-3, with 10 bases fitting TRBD2. The CDR3 consists of 16 residues. The junction had 6 bases not matched to a gene; V was cut back by 4 bases and J by 1 base. Germline assignment: CDR1 SGHNT and CDR2 YYREEE (reference sequence).

This clone is termed medium-sized. The chain recombines TRBV4-2 with TRBJ1-1; D gene unclear. Trimming took off 2 bases at V and 4 bases at J, with 8 bases between the two ends. The CDR3 spans 13 residues. Per the germline V gene, CDR1 is LGHNA and CDR2 is YNFKEQ. The CDR3 region has the DNA TGTGCCAGCAGCCAATGGGATGGCACTGAAGCTTTCTTT. It translates to CASSQWDGTEAFF.

This chain connects TRBV9 to TRBJ1-4, with D hard to call. The CDR3 runs 15 residues. Trimming pared 2 bases from V and 0 bases from J, leaving 8 bases between. The germline V gene encodes CDR1 SGDLS and CDR2 YYNGEE. For the CDR3, the DNA is TGTGCCAGCAGCGTTAACTCGGCAACTAATGAAAAACTGTTTTTT. Its translation is CASSVNSATNEKLFF.

Here the CDR3 DNA reads TGTGCCAGCAGCCCCAGGACTAGCGGGTTCACCGGGGAGCTGTTTTTT. It encodes CASSPRTSGFTGELFF. The genes are TRBV7-6 and TRBJ2-2; the match to TRBD2 covers 11 bases. The CDR3 is 16 residues long. CDR1 is SGHVS, CDR2 FNYEAQ, per germline. J gave up 4 bases and V 5 bases, and 6 bases lay outside the gene matches.